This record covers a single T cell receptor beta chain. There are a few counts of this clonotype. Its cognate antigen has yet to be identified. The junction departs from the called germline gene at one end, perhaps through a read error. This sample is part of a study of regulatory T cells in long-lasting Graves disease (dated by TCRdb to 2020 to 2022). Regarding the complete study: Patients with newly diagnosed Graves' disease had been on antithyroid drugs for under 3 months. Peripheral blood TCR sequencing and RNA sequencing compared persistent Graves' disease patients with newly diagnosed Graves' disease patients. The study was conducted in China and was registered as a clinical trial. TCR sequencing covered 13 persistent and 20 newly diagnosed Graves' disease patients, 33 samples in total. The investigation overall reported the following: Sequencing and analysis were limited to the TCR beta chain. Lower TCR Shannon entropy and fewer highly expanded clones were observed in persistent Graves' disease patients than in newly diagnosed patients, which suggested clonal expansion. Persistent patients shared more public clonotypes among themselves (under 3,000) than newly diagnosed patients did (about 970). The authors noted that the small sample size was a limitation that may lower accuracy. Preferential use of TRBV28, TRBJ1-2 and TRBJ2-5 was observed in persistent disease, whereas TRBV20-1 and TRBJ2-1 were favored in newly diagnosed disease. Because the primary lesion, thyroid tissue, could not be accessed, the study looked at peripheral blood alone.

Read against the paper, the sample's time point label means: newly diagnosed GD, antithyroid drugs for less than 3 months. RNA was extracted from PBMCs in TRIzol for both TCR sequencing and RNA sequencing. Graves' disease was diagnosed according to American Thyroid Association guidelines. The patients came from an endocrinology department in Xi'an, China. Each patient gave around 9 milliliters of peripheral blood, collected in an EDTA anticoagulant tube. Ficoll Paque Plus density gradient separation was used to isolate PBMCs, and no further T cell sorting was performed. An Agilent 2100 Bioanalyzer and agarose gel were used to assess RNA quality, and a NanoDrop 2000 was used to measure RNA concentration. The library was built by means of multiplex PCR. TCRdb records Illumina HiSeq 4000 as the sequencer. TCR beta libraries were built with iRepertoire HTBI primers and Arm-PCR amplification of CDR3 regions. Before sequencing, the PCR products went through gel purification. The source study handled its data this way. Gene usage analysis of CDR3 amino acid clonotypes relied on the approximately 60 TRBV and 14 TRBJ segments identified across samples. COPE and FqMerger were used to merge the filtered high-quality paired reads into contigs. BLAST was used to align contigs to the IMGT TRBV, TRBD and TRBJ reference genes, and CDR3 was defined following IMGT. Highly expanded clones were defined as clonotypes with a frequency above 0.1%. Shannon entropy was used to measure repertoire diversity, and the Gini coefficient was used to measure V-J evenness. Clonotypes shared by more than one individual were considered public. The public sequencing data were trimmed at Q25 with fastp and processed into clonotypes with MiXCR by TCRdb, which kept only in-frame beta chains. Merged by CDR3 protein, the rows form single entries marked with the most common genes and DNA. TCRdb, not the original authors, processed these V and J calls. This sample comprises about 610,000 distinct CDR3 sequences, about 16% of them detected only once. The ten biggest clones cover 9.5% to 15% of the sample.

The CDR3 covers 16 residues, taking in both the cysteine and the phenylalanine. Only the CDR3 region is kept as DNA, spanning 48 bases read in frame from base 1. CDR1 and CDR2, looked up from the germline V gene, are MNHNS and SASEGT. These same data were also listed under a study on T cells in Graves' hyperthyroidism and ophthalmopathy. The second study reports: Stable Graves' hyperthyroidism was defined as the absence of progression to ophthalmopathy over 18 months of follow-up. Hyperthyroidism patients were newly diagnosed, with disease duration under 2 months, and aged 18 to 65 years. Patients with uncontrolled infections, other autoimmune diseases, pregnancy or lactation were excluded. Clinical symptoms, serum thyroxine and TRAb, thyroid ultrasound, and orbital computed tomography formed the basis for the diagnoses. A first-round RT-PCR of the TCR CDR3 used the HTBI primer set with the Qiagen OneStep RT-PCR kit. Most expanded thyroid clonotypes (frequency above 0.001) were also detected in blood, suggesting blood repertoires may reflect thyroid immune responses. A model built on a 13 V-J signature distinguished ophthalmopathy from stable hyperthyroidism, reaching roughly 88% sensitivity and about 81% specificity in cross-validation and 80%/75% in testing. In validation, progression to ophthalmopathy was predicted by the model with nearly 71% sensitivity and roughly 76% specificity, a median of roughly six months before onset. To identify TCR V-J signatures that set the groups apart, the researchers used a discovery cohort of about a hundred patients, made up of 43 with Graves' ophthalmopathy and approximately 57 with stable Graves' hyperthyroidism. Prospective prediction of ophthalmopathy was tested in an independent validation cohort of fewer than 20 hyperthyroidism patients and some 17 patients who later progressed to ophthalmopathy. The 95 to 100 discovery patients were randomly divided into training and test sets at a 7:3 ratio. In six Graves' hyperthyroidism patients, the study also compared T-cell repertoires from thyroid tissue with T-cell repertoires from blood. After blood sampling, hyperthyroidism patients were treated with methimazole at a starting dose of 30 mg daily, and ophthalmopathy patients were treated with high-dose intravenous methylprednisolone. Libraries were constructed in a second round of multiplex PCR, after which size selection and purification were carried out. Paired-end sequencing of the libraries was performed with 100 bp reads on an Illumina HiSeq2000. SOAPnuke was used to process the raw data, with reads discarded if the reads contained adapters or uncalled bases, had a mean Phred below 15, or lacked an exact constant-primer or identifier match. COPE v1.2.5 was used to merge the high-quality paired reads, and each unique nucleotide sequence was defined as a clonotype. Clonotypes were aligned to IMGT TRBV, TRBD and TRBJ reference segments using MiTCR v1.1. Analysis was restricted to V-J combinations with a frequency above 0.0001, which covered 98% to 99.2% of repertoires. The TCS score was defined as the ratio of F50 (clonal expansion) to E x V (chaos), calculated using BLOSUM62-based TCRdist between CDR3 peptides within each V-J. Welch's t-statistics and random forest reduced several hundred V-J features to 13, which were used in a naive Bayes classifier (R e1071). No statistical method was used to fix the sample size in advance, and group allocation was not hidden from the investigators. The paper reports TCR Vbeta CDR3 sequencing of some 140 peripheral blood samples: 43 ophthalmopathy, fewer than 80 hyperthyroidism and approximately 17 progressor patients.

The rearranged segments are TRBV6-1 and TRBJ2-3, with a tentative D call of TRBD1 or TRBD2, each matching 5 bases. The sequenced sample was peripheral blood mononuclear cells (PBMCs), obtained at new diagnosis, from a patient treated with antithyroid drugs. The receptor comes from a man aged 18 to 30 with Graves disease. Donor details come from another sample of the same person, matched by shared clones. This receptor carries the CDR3 CASSDRNMGDPDTQYF. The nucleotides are TGCGCCAGCAGTGACCGCAATATGGGGGACCCAGATACGCAGTATTTT.